A selection of T cell receptor beta chains follows, all from one sample in a study of cytomegalovirus exposure and HLA in healthy donors. Profiled with immunoSEQ multiplex PCR; TCRdb holds only in-frame clones, not every one. The table lists under 200,000 clones, 76% of them singletons. Material for sequencing was PBMCs. The receptors were gathered from a female donor in good health and CMV-seronegative. Each CDR3 is given with its conserved first and last residue. The order of the fields is V gene, J gene, clone size, D gene, CDR3 DNA, CDR3 protein. The D gene is left open where the match is weak. Only part of the rows carry a size: once, few, many, or a class if the clone is expanded.

TRBV11-2	TRBJ1-1	once	TRBD1	TGTGCCAGCAGCCTAGAGTACGGACAGGGAACTAACACTGAAGCTTTCTTT	CASSLEYGQGTNTEAFF
TRBV28	TRBJ1-1	.	TRBD1	TGTGCCAGCAGTTCCTTCCGACAGGGAACGCCTTGGGTCACTGAAGCTTTCTTT	CASSSFRQGTPWVTEAFF
TRBV10-3	TRBJ2-3	.	TRBD2	TGTGCCATCAGTGAGTCCGGACTAGCGAGCGCAGATACGCAGTATTTT	CAISESGLASADTQYF
TRBV5-1	TRBJ1-1	.	TRBD1	TGCGCCAGCAGCTACCACGGACAGGGGCTCATGAACACTGAAGCTTTCTTT	CASSYHGQGLMNTEAFF
TRBV11-1	TRBJ1-1	.	.	TGTGCCAGCAGCTCACTGGGACATCCGAACACTGAAGCTTTCTTT	CASSSLGHPNTEAFF
TRBV7-9	TRBJ1-1	few	TRBD1	TGTGCCAGCAGCTTATCCGGGACAGCAGCTTTCTTT	CASSLSGTAAFF
TRBV7-9	TRBJ2-1	few	TRBD1	TGTGCCAGCAGCTTCCGGACAGGGGGCGCGAATGAGCAGTTCTTC	CASSFRTGGANEQFF
TRBV5-8	TRBJ2-3	few	TRBD2	TGTGCCAGCAGCCCGAGACTAGCGGGAAACACAGATACGCAGTATTTT	CASSPRLAGNTDTQYF
TRBV27	TRBJ1-2	few	.	TGTGCCAGCGGATCCCAGCGGGAGGGTAATGGCTACACCTTC	CASGSQREGNGYTF
TRBV5-1	TRBJ1-4	.	TRBD1	TGCGCCAGCAGCTCCGGGACAGGGCCTGAAAAACTGTTTTTT	CASSSGTGPEKLFF
TRBV7-2	TRBJ1-1	.	TRBD1	TGTGCCAGCAGACAAAGCGCGGGACAGGGGAGGATTGAAGCTTTCTTT	CASRQSAGQGRIEAFF
TRBV19	TRBJ2-7	.	TRBD1	TGTGCCAGTAGTATGGGGACAGGGGGCAACGAGCAGTACTTC	CASSMGTGGNEQYF
TRBV15	TRBJ1-6	.	.	TGTGCCACCAGCCCCGTACGGAGGGGTTCACCCCTCCACTTT	CATSPVRRGSPLHF
TRBV5-8	TRBJ1-2	.	TRBD1	TGTGCCAGCAGCTTGATCCAGGGGGCTAGGGCTCTATGGACCTACACCTTC	CASSLIQGARALWTYTF
TRBV4-1	TRBJ1-2	.	TRBD1	TGCGCCAGCAGCCAAGACGGACAGGACTATGGCTACACCTTC	CASSQDGQDYGYTF
TRBV21-1	TRBJ2-5	.	.	TGTGCCAGCAGCTCCCCGGACTGGACTCAAGAGACCCAGTACTTC	CASSSPDWTQETQYF
TRBV7-9	TRBJ1-5	.	TRBD1	TGTGCCAGCAGCTTGGGACAGCTTAATCAGCCCCAGCATTTT	CASSLGQLNQPQHF
TRBV7-2	TRBJ2-7	.	.	TGTGCCAGCAGCTTAGGGGGGGACAGTCATTCCTACGAGCAGTACTTC	CASSLGGDSHSYEQYF
TRBV7-3	TRBJ1-1	.	.	TGTGCCAGCAGCTCCCAGATAAACACTGAAGCTTTCTTT	CASSSQINTEAFF
TRBV4-2	TRBJ2-2	.	.	TGTGCCAGCAGCCAAGAGCTCCGGAGGGGACGCATCACCGGGGAGCTGTTTTTT	CASSQELRRGRITGELFF
TRBV7-9	TRBJ1-2	once	TRBD1	TGTGCCAGCAGCTTAGAAAGAACAGGGGCCGCCTCTAACTATGGCTACACCTTC	CASSLERTGAASNYGYTF
TRBV18	TRBJ2-2	.	.	TGTGCCAGCTCACCGATGCCAGCGGGGAACACCGGGGAGCTGTTTTTT	CASSPMPAGNTGELFF
TRBV28	TRBJ2-7	.	TRBD1	TGTGCCAGCAGTTTACCCACCGGGACAGGGGACGAGCAGTACTTC	CASSLPTGTGDEQYF
TRBV28	TRBJ1-2	.	TRBD1	TGTGCCAGCAGCTACCCGGGACAGGGTGCTTTCGGCTACACCTTC	CASSYPGQGAFGYTF
TRBV18	TRBJ1-3	few	.	TGTGCCAGCTCACCAAATGAGAACTCTGGAAACACCATATATTTT	CASSPNENSGNTIYF
TRBV30	TRBJ1-3	.	.	TGTGCCTGGACCTCAGGCTCTGGAAACACCATATATTTT	CAWTSGSGNTIYF
TRBV7-2	TRBJ2-7	once	TRBD2	TGTGCCAGCAGCTGGACTAGCGGGGGGGGATACTACGAGCAGTACTTC	CASSWTSGGGYYEQYF
TRBV4-2	TRBJ2-2	.	.	TGTGCCAGCAGCCAAGATGGTGGTAGAGATACCGGGGAGCTGTTTTTT	CASSQDGGRDTGELFF
TRBV18	TRBJ1-5	.	.	TGTGCCAGCTCTCCCGGGAACAATCAGCCCCAGCATTTT	CASSPGNNQPQHF